What follows are 3 T cell receptor beta chains derived from one specimen sequenced in a study of CD8 T cells in ankylosing spondylitis. General observations from the study: One TCR beta motif, made up of roughly eight highly homologous variants, appeared characteristic of ankylosing spondylitis blood.

No antigen has been assigned to these receptors. TCRdb reprocessed the 5' RACE reads with MiXCR, giving one entry per CDR3 protein. The data contain approximately 550,000 distinct CDR3 sequences, roughly an eighth of them singletons. Material for sequencing was blood, either unsorted or a sorted T cell fraction (not recorded which). Source of these receptors: a male donor with ankylosing spondylitis.

This clonotype was seen at least ten times. V gene TRBV5-1 combines with J gene TRBJ1-2; perhaps TRBD1 as D (6 bases). This CDR3 has 15 amino acids. Deletions cut 0 bases from V and 1 base from J, with 10 bases between. Germline values: CDR1 SGHRS, CDR2 YFSETQ. DNA of the CDR3: TGCGCCAGCAGCTTGGCCAAGGACAGTAACTATGGCTACACCTTC. This codes for CASSLAKDSNYGYTF. Variable domain in full (rest from reference TRBV5-1 and TRBJ1-2): KAGVTQTPRYLIKTRGQQVTLSCSPISGHRSVSWYQQTPGQGLQFLFEYFSETQRNKGNFPGRFSGRQFSNSRSEMNVSTLELGDSALYLCASSLAKDSNYGYTFGSGTRLTVV.

This sequence joins TRBV5-5 and TRBJ2-1; D gene ambiguous. CDR3 length: 16 residues. V lost 4 bases to trimming and J lost 0 bases, with 14 bases between them. The V gene's germline CDR1 is SGHKS and CDR2 YYEKEE (reference sequence). This CDR3 reads CASSAFRLSSYNEQFF. Here the CDR3 DNA reads TGTGCCAGCAGCGCATTTCGGCTTAGCTCCTACAATGAGCAGTTCTTC.

In this sample, this clonotype turned up a few times. V gene TRBV20-1 combines with J gene TRBJ2-1; 9 bases line up with TRBD2. Germline CDR1 reads DFQATT; CDR2 reads SNEGSKA (reference sequence). The CDR3 loop spans 12 amino acids. The CDR3 sequence: CGAAGGKDEQFF. In DNA form, the CDR3 reads TGCGGGGCCGCGGGAGGGAAAGATGAGCAGTTCTTC.